The TCR beta chain described here comes from a study of PD-L1 blockade in urothelial cancer. Study as a whole: Of 29 to 30 patients, approximately 23 were males with bladder-origin urothelial cancer.

The CDR3 totals 18 residues. Unmatched junction bases numbered 13, after V lost 3 bases and J lost 2 bases. CDR1 SGHNT and CDR2 YYREEE come from the germline V gene (reference sequence). The method was immunoSEQ multiplex PCR; TCRdb's version includes in-frame clones alone and lacks a portion of them. The table shows around 50,000 clones, with under 85% occurring only once. Regarding time point: peripheral blood 6 weeks after treatment start. The input for sequencing was PBMCs, taken around atezolizumab (anti-PD-L1) treatment. The TCR was taken from a man aged 50 to 60 with urothelial cancer. This chain joins TRBV5-4 and TRBJ2-3; 9 nucleotides agree with TRBD2. Here the CDR3 reads CASSWGRRLAGNTDTQYF. The CDR3 DNA follows: TGTGCCAGCAGCTGGGGGCGGCGTCTAGCGGGGAACACAGATACGCAGTATTTT.